A single TCR beta chain is shown here with its context. No count is recorded, but by frequency this clone is medium-sized (0.01 to 0.1%). Which antigen it targets is not known. The CDR3 extends 3 residues past the end of the read, so its final part is completed from the germline J gene. The sample comes from a study of TET2 disruption in CD19-targeted CAR T cells (dated by TCRdb to 2017 to 2018). Regarding the study in general: Sample numbers were set by the original clinical trial design and sample availability, with no additional inclusion criteria.

The CDR3 goes from the cysteine to the phenylalanine over 16 residues. The CDR3 was read in part: 39 bases, with the frame set at base 1. CDR1 and CDR2, looked up from the germline V gene (reference sequence), are DFQATT and SNEGSKA. V has 5 bases trimmed and J has 2 bases trimmed; junction bases matching no gene number 14. The immunoSEQ assay was used to perform TCR beta chain deep sequencing. The authors processed their data as follows. Only productive TCR beta rearrangements went into calculating clonotype frequencies. The table comes from immuneACCESS by way of TCRdb, which keeps in-frame sequences with V and J called. Part of the clones is missing from these tables; in studies checked, under half for an unresolved V gene and the rest for unknown reasons. That table supplies the V and J calls and clone size; D and trimming were determined from the DNA. The sample table holds hundreds of clones. 50% of the sample is in the top ten clones.

The paper's findings and limits, for the study overall: The conclusions about the patient's CAR T cells were based on extensive analysis of only one subject.

The treatment or condition label of this sample denotes: autologous CTL019 cells: CD19 CAR with 4-1BB and CD3 zeta domains. The CD19 CAR incorporated TCR zeta and 4-1BB costimulatory signaling domains. The DNeasy Blood and Tissue Kit was used to extract genomic DNA from pre-infusion T cells, peripheral blood, or sorted post-infusion T cells. This receptor was obtained from a man aged 65 to 85 with chronic lymphocytic leukemia. The starting material was peripheral blood, obtained from a patient treated with CD19 CAR T cells. The chain is assembled from TRBV20-1 and TRBJ2-7, and TRBD2 matches 8 of the central bases. The encoded CDR3 is CSAHLTGAGGAYEQYF. Partial CDR3 DNA: TGCAGTGCTCACCTAACGGGGGCGGGGGGCGCCTACGAG.